What follows are 15 T cell receptor beta chains derived from one specimen sequenced in a study of T cell responses to AZD1222 COVID-19 vaccine. Measured with immunoSEQ multiplex PCR; TCRdb has only the in-frame clones, and not every one. The sample carries 140,000 to 150,000 clones, 93% recorded once. The material was peripheral blood, obtained after recovery from COVID-19. Receptors were obtained from an adult who had recovered from COVID-19.

The chain uses TRBV9 and TRBJ1-1; unclear D gene. Trimming removed 0 bases at V and 4 bases at J, with 7 bases between. Germline loops: CDR1 SGDLS, CDR2 YYNGEE. The CDR3 runs 13 residues. Here the CDR3 reads CASSVVGSTEAFF. The CDR3, as DNA: TGTGCCAGCAGCGTAGTGGGCAGCACTGAAGCTTTCTTT.

In this sample, this clone turned up once. The chain couples TRBV20-1 to TRBJ2-2; D possibly corresponds to TRBD2 (5 bases). From germline, CDR1 is DFQATT and CDR2 SNEGSKA (reference sequence). Trimming pared 3 bases from V and 4 bases from J, leaving 12 bases between. The CDR3 has 14 amino acids. In DNA form, the CDR3 reads TGCAGTGCTAGTGGCGGACTGTTCACCGGGGAGCTGTTTTTT. Encoded protein: CSASGGLFTGELFF.

The sample holds one count of this clone. The rearrangement links TRBV5-1 to TRBJ1-1; 9 bases are a match to TRBD1. This CDR3 has 17 residues. The V gene's germline CDR1 is SGHRS and CDR2 YFSETQ. Germline trimming cut 3 bases from V and 4 bases from J; bases unmatched to any gene: 13. CDR3 in DNA: TGCGCCAGCAGCTCACCCCCCGGGACAGGGATTGGCACTGAAGCTTTCTTT. Encoded protein: CASSSPPGTGIGTEAFF.

The rearrangement uses TRBV28 and TRBJ1-2; 9 bases are a match to TRBD1. Germline V lookup: CDR1 MDHEN, CDR2 SYDVKM. With 3 bases clipped from V and 5 bases from J, the junction kept 1 base outside the gene matches. This CDR3 spans 13 amino acids. CDR3 DNA sequence: TGTGCCAGCAGTTTCGGGACAGGGTATGGCTACACCTTC. It codes for CASSFGTGYGYTF.

The chain joins TRBV25-1 to TRBJ2-7; 10 bases are a match to TRBD1. CDR1 and CDR2 from the germline V gene are MGHDK and SYGVNS. Losses at the gene ends were 6 bases for V and 6 bases for J; bases not matched to a gene: 8. The CDR3 has 14 residues. The CDR3 protein is CASRDDRGLSEQYF. The CDR3 coding sequence is TGTGCCAGCAGGGATGACAGGGGGCTCTCCGAGCAGTACTTC.

The chain carries TRBV28 and TRBJ2-3, with D possibly TRBD2 on 6 matching bases. CDR3 length equals 16 residues. Germline assignment: CDR1 MDHEN and CDR2 SYDVKM. V was trimmed by 2 bases and J by 1 base, leaving 13 bases between them. CDR3 in DNA: TGTGCCAGCAGTTTAAATCGGGAGTGGGGCACAGATACGCAGTATTTT. The encoded protein is CASSLNREWGTDTQYF.

The rearrangement uses TRBV28 and TRBJ2-7; a possible D gene is TRBD2 (5 bases). The CDR3 consists of 14 residues. V was cut by 4 bases and J by 0 bases, with 10 bases left in between. Germline CDR1 and CDR2: MDHEN and SYDVKM. The CDR3 spells CASSSSGLSYEQYF. CDR3 nucleotide sequence: TGTGCCAGCAGTTCCAGCGGACTCTCCTACGAGCAGTACTTC.

About this clone itself: This is likely a read error, given that the CDR3 carries no conserved phenylalanine or tryptophan at its end. No DNA is shown, since the ends of the CDR3 on it are uncertain; the CDR3 is the one TCRdb lists. The chain uses TRBV5-3 and TRBJ2-7. TRBV5-3 is labeled an ORF, and its function is uncertain. The CDR3 has 11 amino acids, counting both end residues. CDR3 sequence reads: CARYEQGGHTE.

The chain recombines TRBV18 with TRBJ2-3, with 11 bases fitting TRBD2. The CDR3 runs to 16 residues. Per the germline V gene, CDR1 is KGHSH and CDR2 is LQKENI. Unmatched junction bases numbered 7, after V lost 5 bases and J lost 3 bases. The CDR3 loop is CASSIRTSGYTDTQYF. The CDR3 coding sequence is TGTGCCAGCTCAATTCGGACTAGCGGGTATACAGATACGCAGTATTTT.

The DNA for the CDR3 is TGTGCCAGCAGTGGGGGTCCTAACTATGGCTACACCTTC. This translates into CASSGGPNYGYTF. The chain uses TRBV28 and TRBJ1-2; D possibly corresponds to TRBD1 (5 bases). The CDR3 runs to 13 residues. Trimming took off 5 bases at V and 0 bases at J, with 7 bases between the two ends. Germline V lookup: CDR1 MDHEN, CDR2 SYDVKM.

This chain connects TRBV3-1 (or the pseudogene TRBV3-2) to TRBJ2-7, with TRBD2 matching over 7 bases. The V gene end was trimmed by 4 bases and the J gene end by 2 bases; junction bases not matched to a gene: 8. This CDR3 comprises 15 residues. Germline CDR1 is LGHDT and CDR2 is YNNKEL (reference sequence). In DNA form, the CDR3 reads TGTGCCAGCAGCCGAGCGGGGCCGTACCCCTACGAGCAGTACTTC. This sequence encodes CASSRAGPYPYEQYF.

The V and J genes are TRBV7-9 and TRBJ2-7; 7 nucleotides align to TRBD2. This CDR3 is built from 15 residues. CDR1 is SEHNR and CDR2 is FQNEAQ in the germline V gene (reference sequence). V was clipped by 5 bases and J by 2 bases; unmatched bases: 9. The CDR3 bases are TGTGCCAGCAGCCGATGGGAGGGTTCTACCTACGAGCAGTACTTC. Its translation: CASSRWEGSTYEQYF.

The gene calls are TRBV7-9 and TRBJ2-1; unclear D gene. Per germline, CDR1 SEHNR and CDR2 FQNEAQ (reference sequence). Trimming shortened V by 3 bases and J by 5 bases, and 5 bases separated the two germline ends. CDR3 length equals 12 residues. CDR3 sequence reads: CASSLFNNEQFF. The DNA of the CDR3 is TGTGCCAGCAGCTTGTTCAACAATGAGCAGTTCTTC.

The chain is built from TRBV6-5 and TRBJ1-4, with 11 positions matching TRBD1. Trimming took 5 bases from V and 6 from J; bases not matched to a gene: 5. This CDR3 has 15 residues. Looked up from germline, CDR1 is MNHEY and CDR2 is SVGAGI. CDR3 coding DNA: TGTGCCAGCAGTCCTCGGACAGGGGGCGATGAAAAACTGTTTTTT. It yields the protein CASSPRTGGDEKLFF.

The gene calls are TRBV10-3 and TRBJ2-7, with TRBD2 matching 8 bases. V shed 0 bases, J shed 7 bases, and the junction held 20 bases outside the gene matches. This CDR3 region has 19 residues. Germline-derived CDR1 and CDR2 are ENHRY and SYGVKD. The CDR3 loop is CAISESFDRVTGRVSEQYF. The CDR3 bases are TGTGCCATCAGTGAGTCGTTTGATCGCGTAACCGGGAGGGTGAGTGAGCAGTACTTC.